A selection of T cell receptor beta chains follows, all from one sample in a study of regulatory T cells in long-lasting Graves disease. TCRdb re-called the multiplex PCR reads through MiXCR, storing one row per CDR3 protein. The table includes about 660,000 distinct CDR3 sequences, 30% detected once. Material: peripheral blood mononuclear cells (PBMCs), obtained when the disease was refractory, from a patient treated with antithyroid drugs. The source of these receptors is a female donor with Graves disease. Both conserved end residues are part of each CDR3. The order of the fields is D gene, J gene, V gene, clone size, CDR3 protein, CDR3 DNA. D genes are given only for firm matches. Part of the rows lack a size; the others show once, few, many or a class for expanded clones.

NA | TRBJ1-4 | TRBV2 | NA | CASTRGATNEKLFF | TGTGCCAGCACCCGCGGGGCAACTAATGAAAAACTGTTTTTT
TRBD1 | TRBJ2-3 | TRBV11-2 | NA | CASSSDRGKSPGTDTQYF | TGTGCCAGCAGCTCCGACAGGGGGAAATCTCCTGGCACAGATACGCAGTATTTT
NA | TRBJ2-7 | TRBV20-1 | NA | CSARRTGRYEQYF | TGCAGTGCTAGAAGAACAGGGAGATACGAGCAGTACTTC
TRBD1 | TRBJ2-7 | TRBV13 | once | CASRRSWTGGEEQYF | TGTGCCAGCAGAAGATCCTGGACAGGGGGTGAAGAGCAGTACTTC
NA | TRBJ2-5 | TRBV2 | NA | CASRGQLQESQYF | TGTGCCAGCAGAGGACAGCTCCAAGAGTCCCAGTACTTC
NA | TRBJ1-1 | TRBV12-3/TRBV12-4 | many | CASRPSGTQNTEAFF | TGTGCCAGCAGGCCCTCAGGGACACAGAACACTGAAGCTTTCTTT
NA | TRBJ2-7 | TRBV3-1 | NA | CASSQPLSAGPYEQYF | TGTGCCAGCAGCCAACCCCTGAGCGCAGGTCCCTACGAGCAGTACTTC
NA | TRBJ1-1 | TRBV2 | few | CASTPLSGHFNTEAFF | TGTGCCAGCACCCCCTTGTCGGGACACTTTAACACTGAAGCTTTCTTT
NA | TRBJ2-2 | TRBV20-1 | few | CSAKDLVGELFF | TGCAGTGCTAAGGACCTCGTCGGGGAGCTGTTTTTT
NA | TRBJ1-5 | TRBV28 | once | CASSLIGFWQGLSNQPQHF | TGTGCCAGCAGTTTAATTGGATTTTGGCAGGGGCTGAGCAATCAGCCCCAGCATTTT
NA | TRBJ1-2 | TRBV10-3 | NA | CASSYYGGGYTF | TGTGCCAGCAGTTACTACGGAGGGGGCTACACCTTC
NA | TRBJ2-7 | TRBV6-5 | many | CASSYELSYEQYF | TGTGCCAGCAGTTACGAGCTTTCCTACGAGCAGTACTTC
TRBD2 | TRBJ2-7 | TRBV27 | many | CASSLFPSGRVGEQYF | TGTGCCAGCAGTTTATTTCCTAGCGGGAGGGTCGGCGAGCAGTACTTC
NA | TRBJ1-3 | TRBV28 | few | CASSFLGVGNTIYF | TGTGCCAGCAGTTTCTTGGGGGTTGGAAACACCATATATTTT
TRBD2 | TRBJ2-2 | TRBV3-1 | few | CASSQDSLAVNTGELFF | TGTGCCAGCAGCCAAGATAGCCTAGCGGTTAACACCGGGGAGCTGTTTTTT
NA | TRBJ1-4 | TRBV19 | NA | CASKSQGNYGKLFF | TGTGCCAGTAAGTCACAGGGAAATTACGGAAAACTGTTTTTT
NA | TRBJ1-5 | TRBV6-2/TRBV6-3 | once | CASSEAWDEGNQSQHF | TGTGCCAGCAGTGAAGCTTGGGACGAGGGCAATCAGTCCCAGCATTTT
NA | TRBJ1-1 | TRBV7-9 | few | CASSLGEENTEAFF | TGTGCCAGCAGCTTAGGCGAGGAAAACACTGAAGCTTTCTTT
NA | TRBJ1-1 | TRBV12-3/TRBV12-4 | many | CASRAPGNTEAFF | TGTGCCAGCCGAGCACCAGGGAACACTGAAGCTTTCTTT
TRBD1 | TRBJ2-7 | TRBV12-3/TRBV12-4 | many | CASSLNPRQGPSYEQYF | TGTGCCAGCAGTCTCAATCCAAGACAGGGCCCCTCCTACGAGCAGTACTTC
TRBD1 | TRBJ2-2 | TRBV12-5 | NA | CASGLVNKDRVDTGELFF | TGTGCTAGTGGTTTGGTAAATAAGGACAGGGTGGACACCGGGGAGCTGTTTTTT
NA | TRBJ1-6 | TRBV28 | many | CASSLGGLRGSPLHF | TGTGCCAGCAGTTTGGGGGGGTTGAGGGGTTCACCCCTCCACTTT
TRBD1 | TRBJ2-1 | TRBV6-1 | NA | CASSEQGANEQFF | TGCGCCAGCAGTGAACAGGGGGCCAATGAGCAGTTCTTC
NA | TRBJ2-7 | TRBV6-2/TRBV6-3 | NA | CASSLLLGEQYF | TGTGCCAGCAGCCTACTGTTGGGGGAGCAGTACTTC
TRBD1 | TRBJ1-1 | TRBV6-1 | NA | CASSHQGAEAFF | TGTGCCAGCAGCCACCAGGGGGCTGAAGCTTTCTTT
NA | TRBJ1-6 | TRBV28 | few | CASSPTLRTAYNSPLHF | TGTGCCAGCAGTCCTACGCTCCGGACAGCCTATAATTCACCCCTCCACTTT